These 25 T cell receptor beta chains share one sample of origin, sequenced in a study of blood T cell repertoires in COVID-19. Some clones are missing from TCRdb's copy, which holds only in-frame ones; the method was immunoSEQ multiplex PCR. The profile shows over 90,000 clones, more than 70% of them singletons. The material sequenced was peripheral blood. These receptors were obtained from an elderly woman in a cohort sampled during active COVID-19.

J is TRBJ2-6 and V is TRBV6-1; the D gene is possibly TRBD2 (6 bases). Trimming took 4 bases from V and 0 from J, leaving 16 bases between them. CDR1 MNHNS and CDR2 SASEGT come from the germline V gene. The CDR3 sequence is 18 residues long. CDR3 DNA: TGTGCCAGCAGTGGGAGGGACGTCGGATACTCTGGGGCCAACGTCCTGACTTTC. This codes for CASSGRDVGYSGANVLTF.

J is TRBJ2-5 and V is TRBV5-8; 7 bases agree with TRBD1. The CDR3 is 14 residues long. Looked up from germline, CDR1 is SGHTS and CDR2 is YDEGEE. The V and J ends lost 4 bases and 2 bases, in that order; junction bases with no gene match: 5. In DNA form, the CDR3 reads TGTGCCAGCAGCGGTCGGGACAGACAAGAGACCCAGTACTTC. Translation: CASSGRDRQETQYF.

The J gene is TRBJ1-2, the V gene TRBV19; the D is unclear. The CDR3 covers 12 residues. Germline CDR1 and CDR2: LNHDA and SQIVND (reference sequence). Trimming pared 5 bases from V and 4 bases from J, leaving 8 bases between. In DNA, the CDR3 is TGTGCCAGTAGTTCTACCTTCTATGGCTACACCTTC. This gives the protein CASSSTFYGYTF.

The V and J genes are TRBV5-1 and TRBJ2-7, with TRBD1 as a possible D gene (6 bases). V was trimmed by 0 bases and J by 3 bases, leaving 7 bases between them. There are 13 residues in the CDR3. Germline CDR1 is SGHRS and CDR2 is YFSETQ. CDR3 region: CASSLGGHYEQYF. The CDR3 region has the DNA TGCGCCAGCAGCTTGGGGGGGCACTACGAGCAGTACTTC.

J is TRBJ2-2 and V is TRBV18; 9 bases are a match to TRBD1. Germline CDR1 and CDR2: KGHSH and LQKENI. V gave up 4 bases and J gave up 4 bases; unmatched junction bases: 4. The CDR3 is 15 amino acids. DNA of the CDR3: TGTGCCAGCTCACGCGGACAGGGGCGCACCGGGGAGCTGTTTTTT. Amino acid sequence: CASSRGQGRTGELFF. The whole variable domain, remainder taken from reference TRBV18 and TRBJ2-2, is NAGVMQNPRHLVRRRGQEARLRCSPMKGHSHVYWYRQLPEEGLKFMVYLQKENIIDESGMPKERFSAEFPKEGPSILRIQQVVRGDSAAYFCASSRGQGRTGELFFGEGSRLTVL.

The chain recombines TRBV3-1 (or the pseudogene TRBV3-2) with TRBJ2-3; 8 bases match TRBD2. The ends lost 0 bases at V and 7 bases at J; junction bases unmatched: 6. The CDR3 sequence is 15 residues long. Germline V gene data show CDR1 as LGHDT and CDR2 as YNNKEL (reference sequence). The CDR3 protein is CASSQDWSGGNTQYF. The CDR3 DNA reads TGTGCCAGCAGCCAAGATTGGAGCGGGGGCAATACGCAGTATTTT.

This clone was detected once. The chain recombines TRBV5-4 with TRBJ2-3, with 9 nucleotides matching TRBD2. Germline trimming cut 1 base from V and 3 bases from J; bases unmatched to any gene: 6. This CDR3 spans 16 amino acids. CDR1 is SGHNT and CDR2 is YYREEE in the germline V gene (reference sequence). The CDR3 is CASSLKGLAGTDTQYF. The CDR3 DNA reads TGTGCCAGCAGCTTGAAGGGACTAGCTGGAACAGATACGCAGTATTTT. Complete variable domain (other parts from reference TRBV5-4 and TRBJ2-3): ETGVTQSPTHLIKTRGQQVTLRCSSQSGHNTVSWYQQALGQGPQFIFQYYREEENGRGNFPPRFSGLQFPNYSSELNVNALELDDSALYLCASSLKGLAGTDTQYFGPGTRLTVL.

This rearrangement joins TRBV7-2 to TRBJ2-5, with 11 bases lining up with TRBD2. The CDR3 runs to 16 residues. J gave up 6 bases and V 1 base, and 7 bases lay outside the gene matches. Germline V gene sequence: CDR1 SGHTA, CDR2 FQGNSA. CDR3 protein: CASSLGLAGGRQTQYF. CDR3 DNA: TGTGCCAGCAGCTTAGGGCTAGCGGGAGGAAGGCAGACCCAGTACTTC.

This chain connects TRBV18 to TRBJ2-1; the match to TRBD2 covers 9 bases. This CDR3 region has 16 residues. CDR1 is KGHSH and CDR2 is LQKENI in the germline V gene. Losses at the gene ends were 2 bases for V and 8 bases for J; bases not matched to a gene: 10. The CDR3 DNA follows: TGTGCCAGCTCACCAGACTGGCGGGAGGGCCCTGATGAGCAGTTCTTC. Residues: CASSPDWREGPDEQFF.

This chain links TRBV7-9 with TRBJ2-5; 8 bases line up with TRBD1. Germline V gene data show CDR1 as SEHNR and CDR2 as FQNEAQ (reference sequence). The CDR3 contains 15 residues. V dropped 5 bases and J dropped 3; count of bases not matched to a gene: 8. The CDR3 DNA follows: TGTGCCAGCAGCCTAAGACAGGGGCCCGAAGAGACCCAGTACTTC. As protein: CASSLRQGPEETQYF.

The table lists this clone with a few counts. The chain joins TRBV2 to TRBJ1-6, with 12 bases fitting TRBD1. This CDR3 spans 15 amino acids. From germline, CDR1 is SNHLY and CDR2 FYNNEI. Losses at the gene ends were 6 bases for V and 7 bases for J; bases not matched to a gene: 4. The DNA for the CDR3 is TGTGCCAGCAGCCAGGGACAGGGGGCAAATTCACCCCTCCACTTT. Protein sequence: CASSQGQGANSPLHF.

The rearrangement links TRBV7-9 to TRBJ2-6; tentatively, D is TRBD2 (6 bases). The CDR3 runs to 17 residues. Germline V lookup: CDR1 SEHNR, CDR2 FQNEAQ (reference sequence). Trimming stripped 1 base from V and 0 bases from J, with 10 bases between. The DNA for the CDR3 is TGTGCCAGCAGCTTAGGATTGGGAGGCTCTGGGGCCAACGTCCTGACTTTC. This encodes CASSLGLGGSGANVLTF.

The chain links TRBV19 to TRBJ2-2; D possibly corresponds to TRBD2 (6 bases). Trimming took 4 bases from V and 1 from J, leaving 10 bases between them. CDR3 length: 15 residues. Germline V gene lookup returns CDR1 LNHDA and CDR2 SQIVND (reference sequence). The DNA of the CDR3 is TGTGCCAGTAGTAAGGGGACTGTGAACACCGGGGAGCTGTTTTTT. This encodes CASSKGTVNTGELFF.

The V and J genes are TRBV5-1 and TRBJ1-3; TRBD1 aligns across 8 bases. The CDR3 spans 17 residues. V trimming: 1 base; J trimming: 0 bases; junction bases outside the gene matches: 6. The germline gives CDR1 SGHRS, CDR2 YFSETQ. This CDR3 is CASSLWDRPSSGNTIYF. CDR3 DNA sequence: TGCGCCAGCAGCTTGTGGGACAGGCCTTCCTCTGGAAACACCATATATTTT.

This clone was counted a few times. The V and J genes are TRBV24-1 and TRBJ2-6; D is uncertain. This CDR3 spans 16 amino acids. Germline V CDR1 and CDR2: KGHDR, SFDVKD. V was cut by 3 bases and J by 0 bases, with 8 bases left in between. CDR3 in amino acids: CATSDGSFSGANVLTF. In DNA, the CDR3 is TGTGCCACCAGTGATGGCAGTTTCTCTGGGGCCAACGTCCTGACTTTC.

This rearrangement joins TRBV19 to TRBJ2-7; possibly TRBD2 for D (6 bases). V was cut by 3 bases and J by 6 bases, with 15 bases left in between. This CDR3 is built from 14 residues. CDR1 and CDR2 from the germline V gene are LNHDA and SQIVND (reference sequence). For the CDR3, the DNA is TGTGCCAGTAGTATGGCGGGAAGTGTTGTCGAGCAGTACTTC. Its translation: CASSMAGSVVEQYF.

The genes are TRBV2 and TRBJ2-4, with TRBD2 matching 13 bases. CDR3 size: 17 residues. The germline V gene has CDR1 SNHLY and CDR2 FYNNEI. The junction had 5 bases not matched to a gene; V was cut back by 6 bases and J by 0 bases. The CDR3 DNA sequence: TGTGCCAGCAGCGGACTAGCGGGGGTGCTAGCCAAAAACATTCAGTACTTC. Its protein is CASSGLAGVLAKNIQYF.

Comments on this clone: A read error may account for a junction end that differs from germline. V gene TRBV6-5 combines with J gene TRBJ1-5; 7 bases agree with TRBD1. The CDR3 is 14 residues long. Germline V gene sequence: CDR1 MNHEY, CDR2 SVGAGI. As DNA, the CDR3 is TGTGCCAGCACCGACGGAGGGGGCAAGCAGCCCCAGCATTTT. Protein: CASTDGGGKQPQHF.

The chain uses TRBV23-1 and TRBJ1-1; a possible D gene is TRBD1 (5 bases). TRBV23-1 is noted as an ORF with a role that remains uncertain. Trimming removed 0 bases from V and 0 bases from J, with 8 bases in between. The CDR3 has 15 residues. CDR3 residues: CASSQSGPLNTEAFF. DNA for the CDR3: TGCGCCAGCAGTCAATCGGGGCCACTGAACACTGAAGCTTTCTTT.

The V gene is TRBV7-2, the J gene TRBJ2-3; a possible D gene is TRBD2 (6 bases). Trimming stripped 5 bases from V and 0 bases from J, with 18 bases between. This CDR3 has 17 amino acids. Germline CDR1 SGHTA, CDR2 FQGNSA. For the CDR3, the DNA is TGTGCCAGCAGCCCTCTAGCGTTGCCTTCTAGCACAGATACGCAGTATTTT. Encoded protein: CASSPLALPSSTDTQYF.

The chain employs TRBV5-1 and TRBJ2-3, with 8 positions matching TRBD1. The V segment lost 4 bases and the J segment 2 bases; nucleotides outside the gene matches: 3. The germline V gene has CDR1 SGHRS and CDR2 YFSETQ. CDR3 size: 14 residues. CDR3 loop: CASSMGQDTDTQYF. CDR3 coding DNA: TGCGCCAGCAGCATGGGACAGGACACAGATACGCAGTATTTT.

The chain joins TRBV18 to TRBJ2-2; 13 positions agree with TRBD2. CDR3 length: 15 amino acids. The V gene's germline CDR1 is KGHSH and CDR2 LQKENI. With V trimmed by 6 bases and J by 4 bases, 2 bases remained unmatched. The DNA for the CDR3 is TGTGCCAGCTCGGGACTAGCGGGGAGCACCGGGGAGCTGTTTTTT. Protein product: CASSGLAGSTGELFF.

The gene calls are TRBV21-1 and TRBJ2-7; TRBD2, as called in the table, went unchecked against the DNA. TRBV21-1 is a known pseudogene. CDR3 size: 14 residues. The CDR3 protein is CASRKRRRIYEQYF. CDR3 coding DNA: TGTGCCAGCAGAAAAAGGCGGAGGATCTACGAGCAGTACTTC.

The chain joins TRBV11-2 to TRBJ1-1; perhaps TRBD1 as D (5 bases). V lost 11 bases and J 6 bases, leaving 31 bases between the germline ends. The CDR3 sequence is 17 residues long. The germline V gene has CDR1 SGHAT and CDR2 FQNNGV. Here the CDR3 reads CAVLSGGTGFRTSEAFF. CDR3 nucleotides: TGTGCCGTACTTTCGGGGGGGACTGGATTTAGGACATCTGAAGCTTTCTTT.

V and J are TRBV7-2 and TRBJ2-2; 8 bases align to TRBD2. The CDR3 sequence is 15 residues long. Germline CDR1 SGHTA, CDR2 FQGNSA. V was clipped by 3 bases and J by 4 bases; unmatched bases: 4. The CDR3: CASSLSGSFTGELFF. The CDR3 coding sequence is TGTGCCAGCAGCTTGAGCGGGAGTTTCACCGGGGAGCTGTTTTTT.